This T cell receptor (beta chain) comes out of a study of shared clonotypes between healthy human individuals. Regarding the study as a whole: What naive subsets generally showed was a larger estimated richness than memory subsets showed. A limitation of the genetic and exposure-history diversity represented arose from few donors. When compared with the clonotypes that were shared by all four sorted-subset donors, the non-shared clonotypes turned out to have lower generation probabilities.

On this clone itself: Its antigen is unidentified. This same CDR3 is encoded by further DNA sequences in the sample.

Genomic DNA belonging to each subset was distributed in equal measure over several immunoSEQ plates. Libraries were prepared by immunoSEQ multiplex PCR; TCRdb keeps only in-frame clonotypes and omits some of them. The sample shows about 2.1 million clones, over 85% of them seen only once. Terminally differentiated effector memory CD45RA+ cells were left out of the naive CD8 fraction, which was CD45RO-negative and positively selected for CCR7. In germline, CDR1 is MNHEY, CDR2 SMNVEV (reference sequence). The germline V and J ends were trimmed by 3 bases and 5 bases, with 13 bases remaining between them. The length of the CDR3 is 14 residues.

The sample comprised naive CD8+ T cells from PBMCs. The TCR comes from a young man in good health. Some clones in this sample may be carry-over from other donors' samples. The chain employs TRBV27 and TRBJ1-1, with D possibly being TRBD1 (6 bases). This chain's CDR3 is CASSLGRGGTEAFF. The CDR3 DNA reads TGTGCCAGCAGTTTGGGCAGGGGTGGTACTGAAGCTTTCTTT.